Following are 18 T cell receptor beta chains from one sample sequenced in a study of CD8+ T cells in alopecia areata. cDNA serving as the sequencing template came from extracted, reverse transcribed RNA. Clones were read by immunoSEQ multiplex PCR, and TCRdb kept only the in-frame ones, dropping some. The repertoire holds tens of thousands of clones, with approximately 28% as singletons. Documented treatment: oral pan-JAK inhibitor, 5-10 mg twice daily. Sample: CD8+ T cells sorted from blood, taken at week 4, from a patient treated with tofacitinib. The receptor set was obtained from a human donor with alopecia areata.

The chain couples TRBV15 to TRBJ1-2; 7 positions agree with TRBD1. Germline loops: CDR1 LNHNV, CDR2 YYDKDF (reference sequence). The CDR3 totals 14 residues. V was pared by 1 base and J by 5 bases, with 4 bases of the junction left unmatched. CDR3 protein: CATSRAGTAYGYTF. CDR3 DNA: TGTGCCACCAGCAGAGCTGGGACAGCGTATGGCTACACCTTC.

This clone occurred a few times. The gene calls are TRBV7-8 and TRBJ2-7, with D perhaps matching TRBD1 (5 bases). From germline, CDR1 is SGHVS and CDR2 FQNEAQ. This CDR3 has 15 amino acids. V gave up 2 bases and J gave up 0 bases, with 11 bases separating them. The CDR3 sequence is CASSLFQGPSYEQYF. The DNA of the CDR3 is TGTGCCAGCAGCTTATTCCAGGGCCCCTCCTACGAGCAGTACTTC.

This clone was detected only a few times. This sequence joins TRBV4-1 and TRBJ2-5; TRBD2 agrees at 10 bases. The CDR3 is 16 amino acids. After removal of 7 bases from V and 1 base from J, the junction contained 9 bases not matched to a gene. Per germline, CDR1 MGHRA and CDR2 YSYEKL. CDR3 residues: CASNPSGSITQETQYF. The CDR3 region has the DNA TGCGCCAGCAACCCTAGCGGGAGCATAACCCAAGAGACCCAGTACTTC.

The chain employs TRBV10-3 and TRBJ2-7; D is possibly TRBD2 (5 bases). The V gene lost 4 bases and the J gene lost 7 bases, with 14 bases spanning the gap. The CDR3 loop spans 13 amino acids. Germline CDR1 reads ENHRY; CDR2 reads SYGVKD. The CDR3 here is CAISGRGLEEQYF. The CDR3 bases are TGTGCCATCAGTGGGCGAGGGCTGGAGGAGCAGTACTTC.

The chain carries TRBV13 and TRBJ1-2; 11 positions match TRBD1. There are 16 residues in the CDR3. Germline V gene lookup returns CDR1 PRHDT and CDR2 FYEKMQ (reference sequence). With V trimmed by 5 bases and J by 3 bases, 8 bases remained unmatched. Here the CDR3 reads CASSMWTGGADYGYTF. CDR3 bases: TGTGCCAGCAGCATGTGGACAGGGGGCGCAGACTATGGCTACACCTTC. The full variable domain, completed using reference TRBV13 and TRBJ1-2, is AAGVIQSPRHLIKEKRETATLKCYPIPRHDTVYWYQQGPGQDPQFLISFYEKMQSDKGSIPDRFSAQQFSDYHSELNMSSLELGDSALYFCASSMWTGGADYGYTFGSGTRLTVV.

This sequence joins TRBV6-5 and TRBJ2-1, with a possible D match to TRBD1 (5 bases). The CDR3 has 15 residues. Germline assignment: CDR1 MNHEY and CDR2 SVGAGI. V was shortened by 0 bases and J by 6 bases, with 12 bases between the two germline ends. CDR3 sequence: CASSYSRTRPNEQFF. For the CDR3, the DNA is TGTGCCAGCAGTTACTCGCGGACACGCCCCAATGAGCAGTTCTTC.

The rearrangement links TRBV29-1 to TRBJ1-1, with D possibly TRBD1 on 6 matching bases. The CDR3 extends over 12 amino acids. V shed 4 bases and J shed 5 bases, with 11 bases lying between them. The germline CDR1 and CDR2 sequences are SQVTM and ANQGSEA. The CDR3 is CSVAYRGTEAFF. In DNA form, the CDR3 reads TGCAGCGTTGCTTATAGGGGGACTGAAGCTTTCTTT.

This clone is medium-sized by share. V is TRBV5-1 and J is TRBJ2-7; 9 bases line up with TRBD2. Trimming cost V 0 bases and J 3 bases; bases outside gene matches: 7. CDR1 SGHRS and CDR2 YFSETQ come from the germline V gene. This CDR3 has 16 residues. The CDR3 reads CASSLERWTSVYEQYF. For the CDR3, the DNA is TGCGCCAGCAGCTTGGAGCGTTGGACTAGCGTCTACGAGCAGTACTTC.

V gene TRBV29-1 combines with J gene TRBJ1-2; TRBD1 agrees at 7 bases. Germline CDR1 reads SQVTM; CDR2 reads ANQGSEA. The CDR3 spans 15 residues. J gave up 0 bases and V 5 bases, and 9 bases lay outside the gene matches. CDR3 sequence (DNA): TGCAGCGTTATACCGGGACAGAGCCCTAACTATGGCTACACCTTC. Its protein is CSVIPGQSPNYGYTF.

The chain recombines TRBV7-2 with TRBJ1-5; tentative D call: TRBD1 (6 bases). The CDR3 runs to 15 residues. V was trimmed by 3 bases and J by 0 bases, leaving 9 bases between them. The V gene's germline CDR1 is SGHTA and CDR2 FQGNSA. The CDR3 spells CASSFGQYSNQPQHF. The CDR3 DNA is TGTGCCAGCAGCTTCGGACAGTATAGCAATCAGCCCCAGCATTTT.

The V call is TRBV7-2, the J call TRBJ2-2, with TRBD1 as a possible D gene (6 bases). Trimming took 2 bases from V and 1 from J, leaving 20 bases between them. The CDR3 totals 19 residues. CDR1 SGHTA and CDR2 FQGNSA come from the germline V gene. CDR3 in amino acids: CASSLIFIGQNRNTGELFF. The CDR3 region has the DNA TGTGCCAGCAGCTTAATCTTCATCGGACAGAATAGGAACACCGGGGAGCTGTTTTTT.

This clone was counted between two and nine times. The chain has TRBV29-1 and TRBJ2-2, with 8 bases identical to TRBD1. The CDR3 extends over 14 amino acids. Germline V gene lookup returns CDR1 SQVTM and CDR2 ANQGSEA. The trim removed 3 bases at V and 2 bases at J, leaving 2 bases unmatched. The CDR3 DNA follows: TGCAGCGTTGACGACAGGGGTAACACCGGGGAGCTGTTTTTT. Translated, it gives CSVDDRGNTGELFF.

V and J are TRBV10-3 and TRBJ2-3; 9 nucleotides align to TRBD1. Per germline, CDR1 ENHRY and CDR2 SYGVKD. CDR3 length: 17 amino acids. The V and J ends lost 2 bases and 1 base, in that order; junction bases with no gene match: 7. The chain's CDR3 is CAISERDREGGTDTQYF. CDR3 DNA sequence: TGTGCCATCAGTGAGCGGGACAGGGAAGGCGGCACAGATACGCAGTATTTT.

This clone was seen only a few times. This chain joins TRBV5-1 and TRBJ1-4, with D maybe TRBD1 (6 bases). CDR1 SGHRS and CDR2 YFSETQ come from the germline V gene. V was cut by 3 bases and J by 0 bases, with 9 bases left in between. This CDR3 has 15 residues. The CDR3 here is CASSSRTATNEKLFF. The CDR3 nucleotides are TGCGCCAGCAGCTCGCGGACAGCAACTAATGAAAAACTGTTTTTT.

CDR3 sequence: CASSQGPPPSTDTQYF. CDR3 DNA: TGCGCCAGCAGCCAAGGGCCTCCACCTAGCACAGATACGCAGTATTTT. The chain is built from TRBV4-3 and TRBJ2-3; no clear D gene. The CDR3 is made up of 16 amino acids. V was shortened by 1 base and J by 0 bases, with 11 bases between the two germline ends. CDR1 is LGHNA and CDR2 is YSLEER in the germline V gene.

This clone rates as medium-sized. V is TRBV4-3 and J is TRBJ1-2; no firm D call. Germline V lookup: CDR1 LGHNA, CDR2 YSLEER. The CDR3 contains 15 residues. Trimming took off 4 bases at V and 8 bases at J, with 20 bases between the two ends. The CDR3 loop is CASSPWLGVGDGYTF. CDR3 in DNA: TGCGCCAGCAGCCCCTGGCTTGGTGTGGGTGACGGCTACACCTTC.

CDR3 bases: TGCAGCGTTGAAAAAGGCGGGAGCTACAATGAGCAGTTCTTC. Translation gives CSVEKGGSYNEQFF. This rearrangement joins TRBV29-1 to TRBJ2-1; 7 bases are a match to TRBD2. Germline V gene lookup returns CDR1 SQVTM and CDR2 ANQGSEA. The CDR3 consists of 14 residues. V lost 2 bases, J lost 3 bases, and 4 bases stayed unmatched.

The CDR3 DNA sequence: TGTGCCAGCAGTTTATCGACGCAGGGCCAAGAGCAGTACTTC. Protein: CASSLSTQGQEQYF. J is TRBJ2-7 and V is TRBV27, with D possibly matching TRBD1 (5 bases). Between the trimmed V and J ends, which lost 0 bases and 7 bases, there was a span of 13 bases. The CDR3 totals 14 residues. The V gene's germline CDR1 is MNHEY and CDR2 SMNVEV (reference sequence).